A single sample gave rise to the 15 T cell receptor beta chains below, sequenced in a study of CD8 T cells in ankylosing spondylitis. Study-level findings and limits: A motif in TCR beta, a set of eight highly homologous variants, appeared characteristic of ankylosing spondylitis blood.

TCRdb re-analysed the 5' RACE reads in MiXCR, keeping a single row per CDR3 protein. The sample yields some 840,000 distinct CDR3 sequences, about 12% seen once. Their target antigens are unknown. The sequencing sample was made of blood, either unsorted or a sorted T cell fraction (not recorded which). These receptors were obtained from a male donor with ankylosing spondylitis.

This clonotype appeared a few times. This chain connects TRBV5-1 to TRBJ2-3; D call uncertain. The germline V gene encodes CDR1 SGHRS and CDR2 YFSETQ. V was cut by 4 bases and J by 4 bases, with 10 bases left in between. The CDR3 has 13 amino acids. The CDR3: CASSMDQSDTQYF. Here the CDR3 DNA reads TGCGCCAGCAGCATGGACCAGTCAGATACGCAGTATTTT.

This clonotype was seen more than once but under ten times. This CDR3 reads CASSPSTRGNTIYF. The CDR3 DNA is TGCGCCAGCAGCCCAAGTACCCGGGGGAACACCATATATTTT. The gene calls are TRBV5-1 and TRBJ1-3, with a weak D call TRBD1 (5 bases). V lost 4 bases and J 7 bases, leaving 15 bases between the germline ends. Germline assignment: CDR1 SGHRS and CDR2 YFSETQ. CDR3 size: 14 residues. The full variable domain, in which reference TRBV5-1 and TRBJ1-3 provide the parts outside the CDR3, is KAGVTQTPRYLIKTRGQQVTLSCSPISGHRSVSWYQQTPGQGLQFLFEYFSETQRNKGNFPGRFSGRQFSNSRSEMNVSTLELGDSALYLCASSPSTRGNTIYFGEGSWLTVV.

The chain links TRBV20-1 to TRBJ2-3, with 7 bases matching TRBD1. This CDR3 has 15 residues. Germline lookup yields CDR1 DFQATT and CDR2 SNEGSKA (reference sequence). V was clipped by 2 bases and J by 2 bases; unmatched bases: 7. Here the CDR3 DNA reads TGCAGTGCTAGATTTGAGGGGGCTTCCACAGATACGCAGTATTTT. It specifies CSARFEGASTDTQYF.

This clonotype was picked up a small number of times. The chain recombines TRBV7-8 with TRBJ2-7; 10 bases are a match to TRBD2. Per germline, CDR1 SGHVS and CDR2 FQNEAQ. Unmatched junction bases numbered 3, after V lost 3 bases and J lost 4 bases. This CDR3 has 14 amino acids. The CDR3 reads CASSFTSGKYEQYF. CDR3 nucleotide sequence: TGTGCCAGCAGCTTTACTAGCGGGAAGTACGAGCAGTACTTC.

V usage is TRBV7-3 and J usage is TRBJ2-1, with D tentatively TRBD2 (6 bases). This CDR3 contains 16 residues. Germline V gene sequence: CDR1 SGHTA, CDR2 FQGTGA. Trimming shortened V by 5 bases and J by 7 bases, and 21 bases separated the two germline ends. Here the CDR3 reads CASSLRGAGTQNEQFF. In nucleotides, the CDR3 is TGTGCCAGCAGCCTCCGAGGAGCGGGTACGCAGAATGAGCAGTTCTTC. The entire variable domain, with the rest obtained from reference TRBV7-3 and TRBJ2-1, is as follows: GAGVSQTPSNKVTEKGKYVELRCDPISGHTALYWYRQSLGQGPEFLIYFQGTGAADDSGLPNDRFFAVRPEGSVSTLKIQRTERGDSAVYLCASSLRGAGTQNEQFFGPGTRLTVL.

This clonotype has ten or more counts. V gene TRBV20-1 combines with J gene TRBJ1-6; no clear D. CDR1 is DFQATT and CDR2 is SNEGSKA in the germline V gene (reference sequence). The CDR3 totals 14 residues. The V end lost 6 bases, the J end lost 7 bases, and 16 bases lay between the germline ends. The CDR3 coding sequence is TGCAGTGCGCAGGACGGGAACCTAAATTCACCCCTCCACTTT. Protein product: CSAQDGNLNSPLHF.

The V call is TRBV6-2 or TRBV6-3, the J call TRBJ2-3; TRBD2 agrees at 12 bases. CDR3 length equals 16 residues. The germline V gene encodes CDR1 MNHEY and CDR2 SVGEGT. V shed 6 bases and J 5 bases; nucleotides not matched to a gene: 9. DNA of the CDR3: TGTGCCAGCAGCGACCGGACTAGCGGGGTTGAAGATACGCAGTATTTT. This codes for CASSDRTSGVEDTQYF.

This chain joins TRBV7-2 and TRBJ2-7; either TRBD1 or TRBD2 may fit D (5 bases each). Germline V gene sequence: CDR1 SGHTA, CDR2 FQGNSA. V lost 8 bases, J lost 2 bases, and 16 bases lay in between. This CDR3 has 14 residues. The CDR3 sequence is CASALFSGPYEQYF. CDR3 nucleotide sequence: TGTGCCAGCGCCCTCTTTTCGGGACCCTACGAGCAGTACTTC.

Notes on this clonotype: An end of the junction differs from the germline gene, which may be a read error. The chain links TRBV5-4 to TRBJ2-1; D is possibly TRBD2 (5 bases). Germline lookup yields CDR1 SGHNT and CDR2 YYREEE (reference sequence). This CDR3 region has 11 residues. CDR3 residues: CASSSGSTRVF. Here the CDR3 DNA reads TGTGCCAGCAGCTCGGGCAGTACGCGGGTCTTC.

This clonotype showed up just a few times. J is TRBJ2-1 and V is TRBV20-1; maybe TRBD2 (5 bases). Germline lookup yields CDR1 DFQATT and CDR2 SNEGSKA (reference sequence). V lost 3 bases, J lost 2 bases, and 11 bases lay in between. This CDR3 spans 14 amino acids. The CDR3 nucleotides read TGCAGTGCTAGTAAGAGCGGTACCTACAATGAGCAGTTCTTC. It is translated as CSASKSGTYNEQFF.

The V gene is TRBV5-1, the J gene TRBJ1-1; no clear D gene. This CDR3 is built from 14 residues. Germline CDR1 SGHRS, CDR2 YFSETQ. The V end lost 6 bases, the J end lost 0 bases, and 12 bases lay between the germline ends. CDR3 in amino acids: CASTPQTLNTEAFF. Written as DNA, the CDR3 is TGCGCCAGCACCCCCCAGACCCTGAACACTGAAGCTTTCTTT.

This rearrangement joins TRBV7-9 to TRBJ2-7; D gene uncertain. The CDR3 is 13 amino acids. Between the trimmed V and J ends, which lost 5 bases and 2 bases, there was a span of 10 bases. The germline gives CDR1 SEHNR, CDR2 FQNEAQ (reference sequence). In DNA, the CDR3 is TGTGCCAGCAGCGCCCGACGGGCCTACGAGCAGTACTTC. Translated, it gives CASSARRAYEQYF.

The chain carries TRBV6-5 and TRBJ1-4, with 7 bases aligning to TRBD1. The CDR3 has 18 residues. V gave up 0 bases and J gave up 10 bases; unmatched junction bases: 17. Germline V gene lookup returns CDR1 MNHEY and CDR2 SVGAGI. The CDR3 spells CASSYSFGQATRGGKLFF. The CDR3 DNA is TGTGCCAGCAGTTACTCCTTCGGACAGGCGACTCGAGGCGGAAAACTGTTTTTT.

The chain combines TRBV5-1 with TRBJ2-3, with TRBD2 identical over 11 bases. CDR1 is SGHRS, CDR2 YFSETQ, per germline. This CDR3 has 16 residues. J was trimmed by 6 bases and V by 4 bases; bases with no gene match: 10. The CDR3 region is CASSSDSGRAGDTQYF. For the CDR3, the DNA is TGCGCCAGCAGCAGCGATAGCGGGAGGGCCGGGGATACGCAGTATTTT.

A few counts support this clonotype. The chain has TRBV7-2 and TRBJ2-7; D may be TRBD2 (5 bases). The germline gives CDR1 SGHTA, CDR2 FQGNSA. The CDR3 has 16 amino acids. Trimming took off 1 base at V and 0 bases at J, with 13 bases between the two ends. Here the CDR3 reads CASSLVDSDFSYEQYF. CDR3 DNA sequence: TGTGCCAGCAGCTTAGTAGATTCGGACTTCTCCTACGAGCAGTACTTC.